Presented here are 32 T cell receptor beta chains from one specimen sequenced in a study of blood T cell repertoires in COVID-19. The repertoire was sequenced with immunoSEQ multiplex PCR; TCRdb's copy has only in-frame clones and lacks some. This sample has under 50,000 clones, with around 86% found just once. The sequenced material came from peripheral blood. These receptors originate from a middle-aged man with active COVID-19.

The CDR3: CASSETRQENTEAFF. The CDR3 DNA reads as TGCGCCAGCAGTGAGACGAGACAGGAGAACACTGAAGCTTTCTTT. The chain joins TRBV10-2 to TRBJ1-1; the D gene is possibly TRBD1 (6 bases). Germline CDR1 reads WSHSY; CDR2 reads SAAADI. This CDR3 region has 15 residues. Trimming stripped 2 bases from V and 1 base from J, with 11 bases between.

This chain links TRBV18 with TRBJ2-5, with D tentatively TRBD2 (7 bases). Germline CDR1 and CDR2: KGHSH and LQKENI. Trimming removed 3 bases at V and 4 bases at J, with 12 bases between. The CDR3 is made up of 14 amino acids. The CDR3 region has the DNA TGTGCCAGCTCACCTAACAGGGAGGGAGAGACCCAGTACTTC. This encodes CASSPNREGETQYF.

The rearrangement joins TRBV28 to TRBJ2-7, with D tentatively TRBD1 (5 bases). V lost 2 bases to trimming and J lost 2 bases, with 13 bases between them. The CDR3 runs to 15 residues. The V gene's germline CDR1 is MDHEN and CDR2 SYDVKM. In DNA form, the CDR3 reads TGTGCCAGCAGTTTAGGGGTAGGGGATACCTACGAGCAGTACTTC. It yields the protein CASSLGVGDTYEQYF.

The chain carries TRBV7-6 and TRBJ2-2; 7 bases agree with TRBD2. V shed 0 bases, J shed 7 bases, and the junction held 8 bases outside the gene matches. Germline CDR1 reads SGHVS; CDR2 reads FNYEAQ. This CDR3 contains 16 residues. CDR3 sequence reads: CASSLAASGMGGELFF. The CDR3 region has the DNA TGTGCCAGCAGCTTAGCTGCTAGCGGTATGGGCGGGGAGCTGTTTTTT.

V gene TRBV6-5 combines with J gene TRBJ1-2; perhaps TRBD1 as D (5 bases). CDR1 and CDR2 (germline): MNHEY, SVGAGI. This CDR3 has 15 amino acids. Between the trimmed V and J ends, which lost 2 bases and 0 bases, there was a span of 10 bases. CDR3 amino acids: CASSYNPGSNYGYTF. The CDR3 nucleotides are TGTGCCAGCAGTTACAACCCAGGGTCTAACTATGGCTACACCTTC.

The rearrangement uses TRBV12-3 or TRBV12-4 and TRBJ1-1; D uncertain. This CDR3 has 13 residues. V was pared by 1 base and J by 4 bases, with 7 bases between. The CDR3 sequence: CASSLDSSTEAFF. CDR3 sequence (DNA): TGTGCCAGCAGTTTAGACAGCTCCACTGAAGCTTTCTTT.

The chain couples TRBV4-1 to TRBJ1-4; D gene uncertain. The CDR3 is made up of 18 amino acids. V was pared by 1 base and J by 1 base, with 16 bases between. Germline V gives CDR1 MGHRA, CDR2 YSYEKL. The CDR3 bases are TGCGCCAGCAGCCAAGTTCTTCTAGGTTCGGGAACTAATGAAAAACTGTTTTTT. Its protein is CASSQVLLGSGTNEKLFF.

The chain couples TRBV7-9 to TRBJ2-3, with TRBD2 matching 11 bases. Trimming removed 3 bases from V and 1 base from J; junction bases left unmatched: 0. This CDR3 spans 15 amino acids. Germline V gene sequence: CDR1 SEHNR, CDR2 FQNEAQ (reference sequence). The CDR3 loop reads CASSLTSGGTDTQYF. In DNA, the CDR3 is TGTGCCAGCAGCTTGACTAGCGGGGGCACAGATACGCAGTATTTT. Based on the CDR3 plus reference TRBV7-9 and TRBJ2-3, the full variable domain is DTGVSQNPRHKITKRGQNVTFRCDPISEHNRLYWYRQTLGQGPEFLTYFQNEAQLEKSRLLSDRFSAERPKGSFSTLEIQRTEQGDSAMYLCASSLTSGGTDTQYFGPGTRLTVL.

The chain joins TRBV5-6 to TRBJ1-5; 8 positions agree with TRBD1. The ends lost 0 bases at V and 1 base at J; junction bases unmatched: 3. The CDR3 extends over 16 amino acids. Germline loops: CDR1 SGHDT, CDR2 YYEEEE. The CDR3 coding sequence is TGTGCCAGCAGCTTGGGGACAGGGAAGAGCAATCAGCCCCAGCATTTT. This encodes CASSLGTGKSNQPQHF.

This chain connects TRBV6-5 to TRBJ2-7, with D uncertain. In germline, CDR1 is MNHEY, CDR2 SVGAGI. Deletions cut 6 bases from V and 2 bases from J, with 17 bases between. This CDR3 region has 15 residues. DNA of the CDR3: TGTGCCAGCAGCCCATCCTTTGTGCGGCCCTACGAGCAGTACTTC. It encodes CASSPSFVRPYEQYF.

V is TRBV5-1 and J is TRBJ1-2, with 7 bases fitting TRBD1. Germline V CDR1 and CDR2: SGHRS, YFSETQ. Germline trimming cut 1 base from V and 1 base from J; bases unmatched to any gene: 4. This CDR3 spans 15 amino acids. As DNA, the CDR3 is TGCGCCAGCAGCTTGACAGGGGTAATTAACTATGGCTACACCTTC. This translates into CASSLTGVINYGYTF.

The V and J genes are TRBV7-9 and TRBJ2-2; TRBD1 is a possible D gene (5 bases). The CDR3 consists of 14 residues. Trimming stripped 1 base from V and 9 bases from J, with 12 bases between. Germline-derived CDR1 and CDR2 are SEHNR and FQNEAQ (reference sequence). The CDR3: CASSLVGVAWELFF. Here the CDR3 DNA reads TGTGCCAGCAGCTTAGTAGGGGTCGCCTGGGAGCTGTTTTTT.

This clone was seen just once. The J gene is TRBJ2-2, the V gene TRBV7-9; D perhaps matches TRBD2 (5 bases). V was trimmed by 5 bases and J by 1 base, leaving 11 bases between them. This CDR3 is 15 amino acids long. The germline CDR1 and CDR2 sequences are SEHNR and FQNEAQ (reference sequence). CDR3 loop: CASSPDRGNTGELFF. CDR3 in DNA: TGTGCCAGCAGCCCTGATCGGGGGAACACCGGGGAGCTGTTTTTT. Looking up the rest from reference TRBV7-9 and TRBJ2-2 gives the full variable domain: DTGVSQNPRHKITKRGQNVTFRCDPISEHNRLYWYRQTLGQGPEFLTYFQNEAQLEKSRLLSDRFSAERPKGSFSTLEIQRTEQGDSAMYLCASSPDRGNTGELFFGEGSRLTVL.

The chain has TRBV24-1 and TRBJ2-3; a possible D gene is TRBD1 (6 bases). The CDR3 is 15 amino acids. CDR1 is KGHDR and CDR2 is SFDVKD in the germline V gene. The ends were cut back, 3 bases at V and 4 bases at J, with 13 bases in the middle. The CDR3 region has the DNA TGTGCCACCAGTGATATTGGGGGCAAAGCAGATACGCAGTATTTT. Translation gives CATSDIGGKADTQYF.

CDR3: CASKEGEGGSYGYTF. Here the CDR3 DNA reads TGTGCCAGCAAAGAAGGGGAGGGGGGGAGCTATGGCTACACCTTC. The J gene is TRBJ1-2, the V gene TRBV6-5, with D possibly being TRBD1 (6 bases). This CDR3 contains 15 residues. The germline V gene has CDR1 MNHEY and CDR2 SVGAGI. Trimming shortened V by 7 bases and J by 4 bases, and 19 bases separated the two germline ends.

The V gene is TRBV7-2, the J gene TRBJ2-3; weak D call: TRBD1 (6 bases). The CDR3 consists of 13 residues. CDR1 is SGHTA and CDR2 is FQGNSA in the germline V gene. Trimming removed 3 bases from V and 6 bases from J, with 10 bases in between. CDR3 in amino acids: CASSFGGADTQYF. DNA for the CDR3: TGTGCCAGCAGCTTTGGGGGCGCGGATACGCAGTATTTT.

This clone was seen a single time. At one end the junction does not follow the germline gene, possibly because of a read error. The chain uses TRBV10-3 and TRBJ2-7; 8 bases align to TRBD2. The CDR3 spans 16 residues. Germline loops: CDR1 ENHRY, CDR2 SYGVKD. CDR3 region: CTISDPGGSSSYEQYF. CDR3 DNA: TGTACCATCAGTGACCCGGGGGGGTCTAGCTCCTACGAGCAGTACTTC.

This clone was recorded once. The J gene is TRBJ1-1, the V gene TRBV3-1 (or the pseudogene TRBV3-2); 7 nucleotides align to TRBD1. CDR1 is LGHDT, CDR2 YNNKEL, per germline (reference sequence). J was trimmed by 4 bases and V by 3 bases; bases with no gene match: 8. CDR3 size: 15 residues. CDR3 residues: CASSQIPWTGTEAFF. The CDR3 nucleotides are TGTGCCAGCAGCCAGATTCCCTGGACAGGCACTGAAGCTTTCTTT.

The rearrangement links TRBV5-8 to TRBJ1-1; maybe TRBD1 (6 bases). The CDR3 runs to 13 residues. Germline CDR1 is SGHTS and CDR2 is YDEGEE. V lost 5 bases and J 4 bases, leaving 12 bases between the germline ends. For the CDR3, the DNA is TGTGCCAGCAGACCTACAGGGTCCACTGAAGCTTTCTTT. Protein: CASRPTGSTEAFF.

V and J are TRBV2 and TRBJ2-1; D not resolved. The V gene's germline CDR1 is SNHLY and CDR2 FYNNEI. The CDR3 loop spans 11 amino acids. V lost 7 bases and J lost 4, with 5 bases in between. As DNA, the CDR3 is TGTGCCAGCATTAGTTACAATGAGCAGTTCTTC. Protein product: CASISYNEQFF.

V gene TRBV10-3 combines with J gene TRBJ2-7, with 9 bases lining up with TRBD1. J lost 1 base, V lost 8 bases, and 0 bases had no gene match. Germline V CDR1 and CDR2: ENHRY, SYGVKD. The CDR3 contains 12 residues. The CDR3: CAIGTGSYEQYF. The CDR3 DNA follows: TGTGCCATCGGGACAGGGTCCTACGAGCAGTACTTC.

V is TRBV3-1 (or the pseudogene TRBV3-2) and J is TRBJ1-1; 7 bases agree with TRBD1. From germline, CDR1 is LGHDT and CDR2 YNNKEL (reference sequence). Trimming at V came to 7 bases and at J to 1 base, leaving 3 bases not matched to a gene. This CDR3 is built from 13 residues. CDR3 bases: TGTGCCAGCAATAACAGGGGGAACACTGAAGCTTTCTTT. This codes for CASNNRGNTEAFF.

The chain uses TRBV3-1 (or the pseudogene TRBV3-2) and TRBJ2-3; D gene ambiguous. The V and J ends lost 1 base and 4 bases respectively, with 12 bases between them. This CDR3 region has 15 residues. Germline CDR1 LGHDT, CDR2 YNNKEL (reference sequence). The CDR3 bases are TGTGCCAGCAGCCAAGCCTGGAGTGGGTCAGATACGCAGTATTTT. Its translation is CASSQAWSGSDTQYF.

The chain couples TRBV12-3 or TRBV12-4 to TRBJ1-2, with 9 bases lining up with TRBD1. The CDR3 runs to 13 residues. The V segment lost 5 bases and the J segment 8 bases; nucleotides outside the gene matches: 6. The CDR3: CASSPGTGSGYTF. The DNA of the CDR3 is TGTGCCAGCAGTCCCGGGACAGGGAGCGGCTACACCTTC.

The chain carries TRBV2 and TRBJ2-3; D is undetermined. The CDR3 totals 13 residues. Germline-derived CDR1 and CDR2 are SNHLY and FYNNEI. The V and J ends lost 8 bases and 1 base respectively, with 10 bases between them. The CDR3, as DNA: TGTGCCAGCGATGTAAGCGGCACAGATACGCAGTATTTT. Amino acid sequence: CASDVSGTDTQYF.

This rearrangement joins TRBV3-1 (or the pseudogene TRBV3-2) to TRBJ2-7, with D possibly TRBD2 on 5 matching bases. This CDR3 has 15 residues. V was pared by 5 bases and J by 0 bases, with 14 bases between. The germline CDR1 and CDR2 sequences are LGHDT and YNNKEL (reference sequence). CDR3: CASSARLGSSYEQYF. Written as DNA, the CDR3 is TGTGCCAGCAGCGCCCGACTGGGGAGCTCCTACGAGCAGTACTTC.

This clone was picked up one time. This sequence joins TRBV7-8 and TRBJ2-2, with 8 bases fitting TRBD1. Germline assignment: CDR1 SGHVS and CDR2 FQNEAQ. This CDR3 has 14 amino acids. V shed 5 bases, J shed 5 bases, and the junction held 4 bases outside the gene matches. This chain's CDR3 is CASSQQGATGELFF. Here the CDR3 DNA reads TGTGCCAGCAGCCAGCAGGGGGCGACCGGGGAGCTGTTTTTT.

This chain joins TRBV19 and TRBJ2-2, with D tentatively TRBD2 (6 bases). The CDR3 has 15 amino acids. The germline gives CDR1 LNHDA, CDR2 SQIVND (reference sequence). V gave up 6 bases and J gave up 2 bases, with 13 bases separating them. CDR3 coding DNA: TGTGCCAGTAGGGAACTAGCTCTTAACACCGGGGAGCTGTTTTTT. Translated, it gives CASRELALNTGELFF.

This clone was observed a few times. The chain links TRBV5-6 to TRBJ2-7, with 9 bases fitting TRBD1. The J segment lost 5 bases and the V segment lost 3 bases, leaving 0 bases of the junction unmatched. Germline V gene sequence: CDR1 SGHDT, CDR2 YYEEEE. CDR3 length equals 12 residues. The CDR3 is CASSWDRDEQYF. The CDR3 DNA sequence: TGTGCCAGCAGCTGGGACAGGGACGAGCAGTACTTC. The full variable domain, with the rest looked up from reference TRBV5-6 and TRBJ2-7, is DAGVTQSPTHLIKTRGQQVTLRCSPKSGHDTVSWYQQALGQGPQFIFQYYEEEERQRGNFPDRFSGHQFPNYSSELNVNALLLGDSALYLCASSWDRDEQYFGPGTRLTVT.

V usage is TRBV4-1 and J usage is TRBJ2-1; TRBD2 matches 9 bases. The CDR3 length is 18 residues. CDR1 is MGHRA and CDR2 is YSYEKL in the germline V gene. J gave up 7 bases and V 4 bases, and 17 bases lay outside the gene matches. The CDR3 protein is CASSPGGRGAGGRNEQFF. CDR3 bases: TGCGCCAGCAGCCCCGGAGGGAGGGGAGCGGGAGGAAGGAATGAGCAGTTCTTC.

This clone was recorded only once. V and J are TRBV5-4 and TRBJ2-2; TRBD2 matches at 8 bases. Germline V gene data show CDR1 as SGHNT and CDR2 as YYREEE (reference sequence). The ends lost 4 bases at V and 5 bases at J; junction bases unmatched: 7. CDR3 length: 15 residues. CDR3 sequence reads: CASSAGLGVTGELFF. CDR3 in DNA: TGTGCCAGCAGCGCGGGACTAGGGGTGACCGGGGAGCTGTTTTTT.

This clone appeared a single time. This chain uses TRBV10-3 with TRBJ2-3; 9 bases agree with TRBD2. The CDR3 has 17 amino acids. CDR1 is ENHRY, CDR2 SYGVKD, per germline. The V segment lost 8 bases and the J segment 1 base; nucleotides outside the gene matches: 13. CDR3 in amino acids: CAISPAGGLKGTDTQYF. The CDR3 DNA reads TGTGCCATCTCACCGGCGGGAGGGCTTAAAGGCACAGATACGCAGTATTTT.